What follows describes a single TCR beta chain. The PCR ran on 60 Vbeta and 13 Jbeta primers. Clones were read by immunoSEQ multiplex PCR, and TCRdb kept only the in-frame ones, dropping some. Here the sample spans approximately 130,000 clones, approximately 79% being singletons. This specimen comes from a study of cytomegalovirus exposure and HLA in healthy donors. The J segment lost 2 bases and the V segment lost 4 bases, leaving 2 bases of the junction unmatched. This CDR3 comprises 13 residues. CDR1 is SEHNR and CDR2 is FQNEAQ in the germline V gene (reference sequence). The TCR sequence derives from a man aged 45-65 years in good health and CMV-seropositive. The V call is TRBV7-9, the J call TRBJ2-7, with 7 bases aligning to TRBD1. Sequenced material: PBMCs. CDR3 sequence (DNA): TGTGCCAGCAGCTCGGGACAGACCTACGAGCAGTACTTC. This encodes CASSSGQTYEQYF.